The 8 T cell receptor beta chains listed next were all sequenced from one sample in a study of blood T cell repertoires in COVID-19. Some clones are missing from TCRdb's copy, which holds only in-frame ones; the method was immunoSEQ multiplex PCR. The sample has more than 150,000 clones; 85% to 90% are singletons. Sequenced input: peripheral blood. The receptors derive from a man aged 70 or older with active or convalescent COVID-19.

The chain uses TRBV10-1 and TRBJ1-2, with 7 bases that match TRBD1. Germline loops: CDR1 WNHNN, CDR2 SYGVQD (reference sequence). This CDR3 is built from 16 residues. The V gene end was trimmed by 2 bases and the J gene end by 7 bases; junction bases not matched to a gene: 13. CDR3 sequence: CASSEHRGSDSSGYTF. The CDR3 nucleotides read TGCGCCAGCAGTGAGCACAGGGGTTCGGATTCATCTGGCTACACCTTC.

The chain combines TRBV6-6 with TRBJ1-5, with 7 bases identical to TRBD1. The CDR3 is 15 amino acids. V lost 5 bases, J lost 7 bases, and 11 bases stayed unmatched. Germline V lookup: CDR1 MNHNY, CDR2 SVGAGI (reference sequence). CDR3 loop: CASSHTRTGGQPQHF. The CDR3, as DNA: TGTGCCAGCAGTCACACCCGGACAGGAGGACAGCCCCAGCATTTT.

A single count supports this clone. The chain combines TRBV4-1 with TRBJ2-2, with 7 bases that match TRBD2. This CDR3 spans 17 amino acids. With V trimmed by 3 bases and J by 7 bases, 14 bases remained unmatched. The germline gives CDR1 MGHRA, CDR2 YSYEKL. CDR3 sequence reads: CASSQEREAGKIGELFF. The CDR3 bases are TGCGCCAGCAGCCAGGAGAGAGAAGCGGGAAAAATCGGGGAGCTGTTTTTT.

The chain uses TRBV9 and TRBJ1-6, with 8 bases fitting TRBD1. With 1 base clipped from V and 14 bases from J, the junction kept 8 bases outside the gene matches. This CDR3 is built from 14 residues. Per germline, CDR1 SGDLS and CDR2 YYNGEE. DNA of the CDR3: TGTGCCAGCAGCGTATCCAGGGGGCAAACAACCCTCCACTTT. Translating it yields CASSVSRGQTTLHF. The full variable domain, rest sourced from reference TRBV9 and TRBJ1-6, is DSGVTQTPKHLITATGQRVTLRCSPRSGDLSVYWYQQSLDQGLQFLIQYYNGEERAKGNILERFSAQQFPDLHSELNLSSLELGDSALYFCASSVSRGQTTLHFGNGTRLTVT.

The V and J genes are TRBV5-5 and TRBJ2-3, with 11 bases matching TRBD2. The CDR3 is 17 residues long. Germline V gene data show CDR1 as SGHKS and CDR2 as YYEKEE (reference sequence). The V gene end was trimmed by 3 bases and the J gene end by 4 bases; junction bases not matched to a gene: 10. The CDR3 spells CASSSLTSGAGSDTQYF. The CDR3 DNA follows: TGTGCCAGCAGCTCATTGACTAGCGGGGCTGGGTCAGATACGCAGTATTTT.

The CDR3 region has the DNA TGTGCCAGCAGCCAAGATGGGCAGGATAATGAAAAACTGTTTTTT. As protein: CASSQDGQDNEKLFF. The chain has TRBV3-1 (or the pseudogene TRBV3-2) and TRBJ1-4; D unclear. Germline lookup yields CDR1 LGHDT and CDR2 YNNKEL (reference sequence). V lost 0 bases and J 4 bases, leaving 9 bases between the germline ends. This CDR3 has 15 amino acids.

This sequence joins TRBV7-2 and TRBJ2-1; the D is unclear. There are 14 residues in the CDR3. Germline values: CDR1 SGHTA, CDR2 FQGNSA. Trimming cost V 3 bases and J 7 bases, with 13 bases left between them. Here the CDR3 reads CASSLRVAGNEQFF. CDR3 nucleotides: TGTGCCAGCAGCTTGAGAGTAGCCGGGAATGAGCAGTTCTTC.

The V call is TRBV7-2, the J call TRBJ1-4; maybe TRBD1 (5 bases). Between the trimmed V and J ends, which lost 6 bases and 8 bases, there was a span of 16 bases. Germline V gives CDR1 SGHTA, CDR2 FQGNSA. CDR3 size: 14 residues. CDR3 protein: CASSLGGFGEKLFF. For the CDR3, the DNA is TGTGCCAGCAGTCTGGGGGGATTTGGAGAAAAACTGTTTTTT.